Each of the 14 T cell receptor beta chains below was sequenced from the same sample in a study of cytomegalovirus exposure and HLA in healthy donors. The PCR had 60 Vbeta and 13 Jbeta primers. Generated by immunoSEQ multiplex PCR, the TCRdb table keeps only in-frame clones and is missing some. The sample holds 120,000 to 150,000 clones, about 79% seen once. The source material was PBMCs. The receptors shown here come from a woman in her twenties or thirties in good health and CMV-seronegative.

The rearrangement links TRBV7-6 to TRBJ1-4, with D perhaps TRBD1 (6 bases). Germline V gene data show CDR1 as SGHVS and CDR2 as FNYEAQ. V lost 5 bases and J 0 bases, leaving 10 bases between the germline ends. This CDR3 spans 15 amino acids. CDR3 bases: TGTGCCAGCAGCCAGGACAGTTCAACTAATGAAAAACTGTTTTTT. This sequence encodes CASSQDSSTNEKLFF.

In DNA form, the CDR3 reads TGTGCCAGCAGCTTAACTAGCGGGGGTCGGTACGAGCAGTACTTC. Amino acid sequence: CASSLTSGGRYEQYF. The chain joins TRBV7-2 to TRBJ2-7; 11 bases are shared with TRBD2. CDR1 and CDR2 (germline): SGHTA, FQGNSA. This CDR3 is 15 amino acids long. With V trimmed by 2 bases and J by 4 bases, 4 bases remained unmatched. Supplemented by reference TRBV7-2 and TRBJ2-7, the full variable domain reads GAGVSQSPSNKVTEKGKDVELRCDPISGHTALYWYRQSLGQGLEFLIYFQGNSAPDKSGLPSDRFSAERTGGSVSTLTIQRTQQEDSAVYLCASSLTSGGRYEQYFGPGTRLTVT.

In this sample, this clone turned up once. The V call is TRBV6-5, the J call TRBJ2-7, with 11 bases fitting TRBD2. There are 15 residues in the CDR3. Germline trimming cut 0 bases from V and 6 bases from J; bases unmatched to any gene: 4. Germline V gene sequence: CDR1 MNHEY, CDR2 SVGAGI. The CDR3 spells CASSYSSGGAGEQYF. For the CDR3, the DNA is TGTGCCAGCAGTTACTCTAGCGGGGGGGCCGGCGAGCAGTACTTC.

The V call is TRBV30, the J call TRBJ1-3; D possibly corresponds to TRBD1 (6 bases). Per the germline V gene, CDR1 is GTSNPN and CDR2 is SVGIG (reference sequence). This CDR3 is built from 13 residues. Trimming shortened V by 8 bases and J by 0 bases, and 11 bases separated the two germline ends. The CDR3, as DNA: TGTGCCAACAGGGCCCGCTCTGGAAACACCATATATTTT. Translated: CANRARSGNTIYF.

This chain joins TRBV5-6 and TRBJ2-1; TRBD2 matches 11 bases. CDR3 size: 15 residues. Germline V gene sequence: CDR1 SGHDT, CDR2 YYEEEE. Trimming cost V 0 bases and J 8 bases; bases outside gene matches: 4. DNA of the CDR3: TGTGCCAGCAGCTTGGAACTAGCGGGGGCCTATGAGCAGTTCTTC. Its translation is CASSLELAGAYEQFF.

V is TRBV5-6 and J is TRBJ2-3; possible D gene TRBD2, 5 bases. CDR1 and CDR2 (germline): SGHDT, YYEEEE. The CDR3 totals 14 residues. V was clipped by 2 bases and J by 2 bases, with 9 bases between them. CDR3 nucleotide sequence: TGTGCCAGCAGCTTAGGGAGAAACACAGATACGCAGTATTTT. Translating it yields CASSLGRNTDTQYF.

The rearrangement uses TRBV7-9 and TRBJ2-2, with D uncertain. Germline values: CDR1 SEHNR, CDR2 FQNEAQ (reference sequence). This CDR3 has 16 residues. V gave up 5 bases and J gave up 0 bases, with 13 bases separating them. The CDR3, as DNA: TGTGCCAGCAGCGGGCCAAACAACGCGAACACCGGGGAGCTGTTTTTT. Its protein is CASSGPNNANTGELFF. The whole variable domain, remainder taken from reference TRBV7-9 and TRBJ2-2, is DTGVSQNPRHKITKRGQNVTFRCDPISEHNRLYWYRQTLGQGPEFLTYFQNEAQLEKSRLLSDRFSAERPKGSFSTLEIQRTEQGDSAMYLCASSGPNNANTGELFFGEGSRLTVL.

This sequence joins TRBV4-3 and TRBJ2-5; a weak D match, TRBD2 (6 bases). Trimming removed 1 base from V and 2 bases from J, with 11 bases in between. The CDR3 has 15 amino acids. Germline-derived CDR1 and CDR2 are LGHNA and YSLEER. CDR3 amino acids: CASSQVLASQETQYF. Here the CDR3 DNA reads TGCGCCAGCAGCCAAGTTCTAGCGTCACAAGAGACCCAGTACTTC.

This clone has only a few counts. At one end the junction does not follow the germline gene, possibly because of a read error. The chain has TRBV7-9 and TRBJ1-2; D is unresolved. Germline V CDR1 and CDR2: SEHNR, FQNEAQ (reference sequence). The CDR3 is made up of 15 amino acids. The CDR3 DNA is TGTTCCAGCAGCCATACCGACACCGGCAACTATGGCTACACCTTC. This encodes CSSSHTDTGNYGYTF.

This clone occurred once. The chain is built from TRBV4-2 and TRBJ2-7, with TRBD2 matching 7 bases. Germline CDR1 reads LGHNA; CDR2 reads YNFKEQ. CDR3 length: 15 residues. Unmatched junction bases numbered 4, after V lost 0 bases and J lost 2 bases. The CDR3 DNA is TGTGCCAGCAGCCAAGAGGCGGGGGAAGCCTACGAGCAGTACTTC. The encoded protein is CASSQEAGEAYEQYF.

V usage is TRBV10-1 and J usage is TRBJ2-1; no clear D gene. The ends were cut back, 0 bases at V and 8 bases at J, with 8 bases in the middle. CDR3 size: 13 residues. Per the germline V gene, CDR1 is WNHNN and CDR2 is SYGVQD (reference sequence). The CDR3 loop is CASSESIRDEQFF. In DNA form, the CDR3 reads TGCGCCAGCAGTGAGTCGATCCGGGATGAGCAGTTCTTC.

This clone has at least ten counts. The rearrangement links TRBV6-1 to TRBJ2-1; weak D call: TRBD1 (5 bases). The germline gives CDR1 MNHNS, CDR2 SASEGT. Trimming left V 0 bases short and J 10 bases short, with 10 bases between. The CDR3 totals 13 residues. CDR3 loop: CASSEAGRGEQFF. CDR3 bases: TGTGCCAGCAGTGAAGCGGGTAGGGGCGAGCAGTTCTTC.

This rearrangement joins TRBV29-1 to TRBJ1-1; D remains unclear. The CDR3 totals 12 residues. Germline lookup yields CDR1 SQVTM and CDR2 ANQGSEA. With 6 bases removed from V and 0 bases from J, the gap between germline ends came to 8 bases. This CDR3 is CSVSKMNTEAFF. The CDR3 DNA reads as TGCAGCGTGTCAAAAATGAACACTGAAGCTTTCTTT.

This clone was picked up one time. The chain couples TRBV2 to TRBJ1-5; D remains ambiguous. The CDR3 totals 13 residues. Germline assignment: CDR1 SNHLY and CDR2 FYNNEI. Trimming shortened V by 11 bases and J by 2 bases, and 13 bases separated the two germline ends. The CDR3 loop is CARRGTGNQPQHF. CDR3 nucleotides: TGTGCCCGACGGGGAACTGGCAATCAGCCCCAGCATTTT.